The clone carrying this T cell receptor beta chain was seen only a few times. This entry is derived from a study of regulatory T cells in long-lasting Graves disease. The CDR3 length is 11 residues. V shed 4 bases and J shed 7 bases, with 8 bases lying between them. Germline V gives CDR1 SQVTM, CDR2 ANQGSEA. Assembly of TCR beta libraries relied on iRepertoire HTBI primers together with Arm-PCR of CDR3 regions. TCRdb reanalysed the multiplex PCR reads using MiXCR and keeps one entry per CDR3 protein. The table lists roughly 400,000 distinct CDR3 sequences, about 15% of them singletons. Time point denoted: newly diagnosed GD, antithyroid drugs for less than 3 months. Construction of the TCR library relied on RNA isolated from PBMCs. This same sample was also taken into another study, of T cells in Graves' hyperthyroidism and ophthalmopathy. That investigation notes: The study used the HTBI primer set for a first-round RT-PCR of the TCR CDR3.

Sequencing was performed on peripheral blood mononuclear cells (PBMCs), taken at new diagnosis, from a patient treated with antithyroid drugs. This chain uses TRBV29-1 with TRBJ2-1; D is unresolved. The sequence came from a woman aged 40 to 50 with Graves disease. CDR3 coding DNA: TGCAGCGTTGGAGGCCTGAATGAGCAGTTCTTC. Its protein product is CSVGGLNEQFF.